The rows below give T cell receptor beta chains drawn from one sample of a study of Ad26.COV2.S vaccination and SARS-CoV-2 variants. The protocol was immunoSEQ multiplex PCR, while the TCRdb copy is restricted to in-frame clones and leaves out a portion. Of 300,000 to 400,000 clones listed, 88% are singletons. The source was peripheral blood, collected in a trial of Ad26.COV2.S vaccine versus placebo. The receptors shown here come from a person between 18 and 65 years old who received the Ad26.COV2.S COVID-19 vaccine or a placebo. The CDR3 runs from the conserved cysteine through the conserved F or W. A D gene is named only where the DNA matches it firmly. Size tells how often a clone was seen (once, few, many) or the class of an expanded clone, and some rows leave it out.

TGTGCCAGCGGGAAAACAGGGGCCGGGGAGCTGTTTTTT CASGKTGAGELFF TRBV5-5 NA TRBD1 TRBJ2-2
TGTGCCAGCAGTCGGACCGTCCGGTTAGGAAACACCATATATTTT CASSRTVRLGNTIYF TRBV6-2/TRBV6-3 once NA TRBJ1-3
TGTGCCACCAGCAAGAGAACGGGGGCCGTGACAGATACGCAGTATTTT CATSKRTGAVTDTQYF TRBV15 NA NA TRBJ2-3
TGTGCCTGGAGTCCTCTCGGAGGGAAAGAGACCCAGTACTTC CAWSPLGGKETQYF TRBV30 NA NA TRBJ2-5
TGTGCCAGCAGCTTACAGAGGACAGGGGACGAGACCCAGTACTTC CASSLQRTGDETQYF TRBV5-4 NA TRBD1 TRBJ2-5
TGTGCCAGCAGCTTAGAACTCACACCTACCTACGAGCAGTACTTC CASSLELTPTYEQYF TRBV7-2 NA NA TRBJ2-7
TGTGCCAGCAGCGTCGACAGGGATCAGCCCCAGCATTTT CASSVDRDQPQHF TRBV9 NA TRBD1 TRBJ1-5
TGTGCCAGCAGCTTAGCTGACAGGGGAGCTTTCTTT CASSLADRGAFF TRBV7-9 NA TRBD1 TRBJ1-1
TGTGCCAGTAGTCCCCACAGGGCAGGAGAGACCCAGTACTTC CASSPHRAGETQYF TRBV19 NA NA TRBJ2-5
TGCAGTGCTAGTGGGGGTAGGGGGAGCAATCAGCCCCAGCATTTT CSASGGRGSNQPQHF TRBV20-1 few NA TRBJ1-5
TGTGCCTGGAGTGAAGTACCTTTGAACACTGAAGCTTTCTTT CAWSEVPLNTEAFF TRBV30 NA NA TRBJ1-1
TGTGCCAGTAGGGACAGGGTGGAGACCCAGTACTTC CASRDRVETQYF TRBV28 once TRBD1 TRBJ2-5
TGTGCCAGCAGCTTAGGGCGACGGTACGGTGAAGCTTTCTTT CASSLGRRYGEAFF TRBV13 few NA TRBJ1-1
TGTGCCAGCAGTGAGCTCAATTACGAGCAGTACTTC CASSELNYEQYF TRBV2 NA NA TRBJ2-7
TGTGCCAGCAGCCCCAGCGGCGGATCTAACTATGGCTACACCTTC CASSPSGGSNYGYTF TRBV5-8 NA NA TRBJ1-2
TGTGCCAGCAGCTTGGCGGGGGTAAACTATGGCTACACCTTC CASSLAGVNYGYTF TRBV5-4 NA NA TRBJ1-2
TGTGCTAGTGGTCCCCGGGGAGGGGGAAGTATGACCGGGGAGCTGTTTTTT CASGPRGGGSMTGELFF TRBV12-5 NA NA TRBJ2-2
TGTGCCAGCAGCAAACTAGCGGATGGCTACACCTTC CASSKLADGYTF TRBV21-1 few NA TRBJ1-2
TGTGCCAGCAGTTACAATACGGGCATGGGCACTGAAGCTTTCTTT CASSYNTGMGTEAFF TRBV6-2/TRBV6-3 NA NA TRBJ1-1
TGTGCCAGCACCGTGGGACAGTCCCATGGCTACACCTTC CASTVGQSHGYTF TRBV6-5 few TRBD1 TRBJ1-2
TGTGCCACCAGTGTAGGAGGAGTGAGGCTGTTCACAGATACGCAGTATTTT CATSVGGVRLFTDTQYF TRBV24-1 once NA TRBJ2-3